This T cell receptor (beta chain) comes out of a study of blood T cell repertoires in COVID-19. At the level of the study: Samples came from the United States, Italy and Spain, spanning acute and convalescent COVID-19. The analysed material was cDNA or gDNA that came from T cells, B-cell-depleted T cells, or PBMCs.

In the original analysis: How many nucleated cells were present was estimated from reference gene primer amplification. Using immunoSEQ multiplex PCR, the repertoire was profiled, and TCRdb retains in-frame clones only, with some absent. The DNA gave D and trimming, while V, J and clone size come from that table. Among some 100,000 clones, about nine tenths were seen once, and the ten largest hold 4.5% to 6%. V was pared by 3 bases and J by 7 bases, with 22 bases between. The CDR3 sequence is 16 residues long. CDR1 and CDR2 (germline): KGHSH, LQKENI. This clone appeared once. This TCR was recovered from a man between 65 and 85 years old with acute or convalescent COVID-19. The gene calls are TRBV18 and TRBJ2-7; tentatively, D is TRBD2 (5 bases). The material sequenced was peripheral blood. The CDR3 spells CASSPRRPNPTGEQYF. The CDR3 nucleotides are TGTGCCAGCTCACCTCGCCGACCGAACCCTACGGGGGAGCAGTACTTC.